The rows below give T cell receptor beta chains drawn from one sample of a study of T-cell reconstitution after alpha-beta-depleted transplantation in children. Each CDR3 protein gets one entry after TCRdb re-called the PCR reads with MiXCR. The sample records about 610,000 distinct CDR3 sequences, roughly a tenth being singletons. Here the sequenced sample was PBMCs from the stem cell graft donor, taken from the stem cell graft. The receptors were sampled from a human donor who donated a stem cell graft to a child with acute myeloid leukemia. Each CDR3 is given with its conserved first and last residue. Each record gives: CDR3 length, J gene, V gene, CDR3 protein.

>13|TRBJ2-1|TRBV24-1
CATSDLVGTSFFF
>14|TRBJ1-5|TRBV4-3
CASSEHREGQPQHF
>15|TRBJ2-3|TRBV2
CASRGLAGLGGTQYF
>14|TRBJ2-7|TRBV12-3/TRBV12-4
CASSLGGKWYEQYF
>14|TRBJ1-5|TRBV27
CASSLSGAGQPQHF
>14|TRBJ2-1|TRBV20-1
CSASASGNIYEQFF
>14|TRBJ2-5|TRBV29-1
CSVRGGASQETQYF
>17|TRBJ2-1|TRBV30
CAWRGGGSGRRYNEQFF
>18|TRBJ2-1|TRBV11-1
CASSRLAGASTNRYEQFF
>15|TRBJ2-1|TRBV13
CASSQLALGGNEQFF
>11|TRBJ1-2|TRBV20-1
CSADRGPGYTF
>16|TRBJ1-4|TRBV14
CASSQIGGATNEKLFF
>14|TRBJ2-7|TRBV20-1
CSAEYSDKAYEQYF
>13|TRBJ2-2|TRBV30
CAWSVLYTGELFF